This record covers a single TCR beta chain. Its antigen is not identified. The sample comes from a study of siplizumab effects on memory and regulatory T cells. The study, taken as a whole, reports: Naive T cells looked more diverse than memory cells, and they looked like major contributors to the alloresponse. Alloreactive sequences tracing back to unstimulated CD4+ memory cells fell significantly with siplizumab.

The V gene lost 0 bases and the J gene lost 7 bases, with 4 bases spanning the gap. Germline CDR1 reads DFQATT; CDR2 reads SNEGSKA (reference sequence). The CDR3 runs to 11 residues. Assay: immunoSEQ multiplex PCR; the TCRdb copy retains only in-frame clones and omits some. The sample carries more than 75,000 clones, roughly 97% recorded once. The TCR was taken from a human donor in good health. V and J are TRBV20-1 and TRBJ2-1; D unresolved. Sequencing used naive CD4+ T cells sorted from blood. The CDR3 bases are TGCAGTGCTAGAGAAAGGAATGAGCAGTTCTTC. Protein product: CSARERNEQFF.